The 28 T cell receptor beta chains listed next were all sequenced from one sample in a study of cytomegalovirus exposure and HLA in healthy donors. Researchers ran the PCR with 60 Vbeta and 13 Jbeta primers. The assay was immunoSEQ multiplex PCR, and TCRdb's table has in-frame clones only and misses some. Of about 110,000 clones listed, approximately 86% are singletons. The sequenced material came from PBMCs. These receptors were collected from a man between 35 and 55 years old in good health and CMV-seronegative.

The rearrangement uses TRBV5-1 and TRBJ1-2; TRBD1 agrees at 7 bases. Germline CDR1 reads SGHRS; CDR2 reads YFSETQ. V shed 4 bases, J shed 7 bases, and the junction held 7 bases outside the gene matches. The CDR3 consists of 13 residues. The CDR3 loop reads CASSDRVGGGYTF. The CDR3 nucleotides read TGCGCCAGCAGCGACAGGGTTGGGGGTGGCTACACCTTC.

Only one count was recorded for this clone. The chain employs TRBV12-2 and TRBJ2-2; TRBD2, the D gene given by the table, was not confirmed from the DNA. TRBV12-2 is a pseudogene segment. The CDR3 sequence is 15 residues long. The CDR3 region has the DNA TGTGCAAGTCGCTTCCGGGACTTCAACACCGGGGAGCTGTTTTTT. The encoded protein is CASRFRDFNTGELFF.

The V and J genes are TRBV5-8 and TRBJ2-3, with 8 bases matching TRBD1. V shed 0 bases and J 1 base; nucleotides not matched to a gene: 7. CDR1 and CDR2 from the germline V gene are SGHTS and YDEGEE. CDR3 size: 17 residues. The CDR3 spells CASSLVFGQGGTDTQYF. CDR3 bases: TGTGCCAGCAGCTTGGTCTTCGGACAGGGTGGCACAGATACGCAGTATTTT.

The gene calls are TRBV4-3 and TRBJ2-3; D is possibly TRBD1 (5 bases). The CDR3 is 16 amino acids. Germline V CDR1 and CDR2: LGHNA, YSLEER. Trimming removed 0 bases at V and 4 bases at J, with 14 bases between. The CDR3 sequence is CASSQDKGFRADTQYF. In DNA, the CDR3 is TGCGCCAGCAGCCAAGATAAGGGTTTCAGGGCAGATACGCAGTATTTT.

The rearrangement links TRBV5-1 to TRBJ1-5; unclear D gene. Germline loops: CDR1 SGHRS, CDR2 YFSETQ. This CDR3 spans 14 amino acids. V was clipped by 5 bases and J by 6 bases, with 15 bases between them. The CDR3 DNA is TGCGCCAGCAGGGCCGATGAGGGCAGTCAGCCCCAGCATTTT. Translated, it gives CASRADEGSQPQHF.

The J gene is TRBJ1-2, the V gene TRBV6-5; TRBD1 matches 7 bases. V was clipped by 5 bases and J by 2 bases; unmatched bases: 8. CDR3 length: 15 amino acids. CDR1 and CDR2 from the germline V gene are MNHEY and SVGAGI. CDR3 sequence: CASSPLSTGNYGYTF. Here the CDR3 DNA reads TGTGCCAGCAGTCCCCTCTCGACAGGGAACTATGGCTACACCTTC.

The V call is TRBV2, the J call TRBJ2-1; D is uncertain. The germline V and J ends were trimmed by 5 bases and 1 base, with 9 bases remaining between them. This CDR3 region has 14 residues. From germline, CDR1 is SNHLY and CDR2 FYNNEI. The CDR3: CASSYGRSYNEQFF. CDR3 sequence (DNA): TGTGCCAGCAGTTACGGCAGGTCCTACAATGAGCAGTTCTTC.

The chain couples TRBV5-1 to TRBJ1-4; D gene unclear. Germline-derived CDR1 and CDR2 are SGHRS and YFSETQ. The V end lost 0 bases, the J end lost 6 bases, and 9 bases lay between the germline ends. This CDR3 is built from 14 residues. CDR3 sequence reads: CASSLVPGDEKLFF. The CDR3 DNA is TGCGCCAGCAGCTTGGTGCCCGGGGATGAAAAACTGTTTTTT.

This chain's CDR3 is CASSQSAGASFDEQFF. The CDR3, as DNA: TGCGCCAGCAGCCAATCGGCGGGGGCCTCTTTCGATGAGCAGTTCTTC. The V gene is TRBV4-1, the J gene TRBJ2-1; D might be TRBD2 (7 bases). Germline-derived CDR1 and CDR2 are MGHRA and YSYEKL. The CDR3 sequence is 16 residues long. Trimming removed 2 bases from V and 8 bases from J, with 19 bases in between.

The chain links TRBV7-9 to TRBJ2-3; a possible D gene is TRBD2 (6 bases). V was pared by 1 base and J by 1 base, with 9 bases between. The CDR3 is 15 residues long. The germline CDR1 and CDR2 sequences are SEHNR and FQNEAQ (reference sequence). The CDR3 spells CASSLGGEGTDTQYF. The CDR3 region has the DNA TGTGCCAGCAGCTTAGGCGGGGAGGGCACAGATACGCAGTATTTT.

This clone turned up a few times. The V gene is TRBV6-6, the J gene TRBJ2-4; D not certain. The CDR3 loop spans 14 amino acids. Germline V gene data show CDR1 as MNHNY and CDR2 as SVGAGI (reference sequence). V lost 0 bases and J 6 bases, leaving 9 bases between the germline ends. The CDR3 DNA follows: TGTGCCAGCAGTTACTCGACACAAGGAAACATTCAGTACTTC. Protein sequence: CASSYSTQGNIQYF.

V and J are TRBV30 and TRBJ2-7, with 9 bases fitting TRBD1. With 2 bases clipped from V and 7 bases from J, the junction kept 6 bases outside the gene matches. CDR3 size: 13 residues. CDR1 and CDR2 from the germline V gene are GTSNPN and SVGIG (reference sequence). This chain's CDR3 is CAWSLQGAEEQYF. DNA for the CDR3: TGTGCCTGGAGTCTACAGGGGGCGGAAGAGCAGTACTTC. Variable domain in full (rest from reference TRBV30 and TRBJ2-7): SQTIHQWPATLVQPVGSPLSLECTVEGTSNPNLYWYRQAAGRGLQLLFYSVGIGQISSEVPQNLSASRPQDRQFILSSKKLLLSDSGFYLCAWSLQGAEEQYFGPGTRLTVT.

The chain joins TRBV2 to TRBJ2-7, with a weak D call TRBD1 (6 bases). Germline loops: CDR1 SNHLY, CDR2 FYNNEI. The CDR3 contains 12 residues. With 7 bases removed from V and 10 bases from J, the gap between germline ends came to 17 bases. The CDR3 DNA is TGTGCCAGCACCGTGACAGGCTCCTTTCAGTACTTC. Encoded protein: CASTVTGSFQYF.

This chain joins TRBV5-1 and TRBJ1-2, with a weak D call TRBD1 (5 bases). The V and J ends lost 6 bases and 4 bases respectively, with 19 bases between them. The CDR3 is made up of 15 amino acids. CDR1 and CDR2 from the germline V gene are SGHRS and YFSETQ. The CDR3 loop is CASTRGGGTSYGYTF. The CDR3 DNA sequence: TGCGCCAGCACACGCGGCGGGGGGACTTCCTATGGCTACACCTTC.

This clone was found once. V and J are TRBV6-5 and TRBJ1-1; TRBD1 is a possible D gene (5 bases). There are 14 residues in the CDR3. V lost 4 bases and J 5 bases, leaving 14 bases between the germline ends. Germline V gene sequence: CDR1 MNHEY, CDR2 SVGAGI. This CDR3 reads CASSSPPPGTEAFF. CDR3 coding DNA: TGTGCCAGCAGTTCCCCCCCACCAGGGACTGAAGCTTTCTTT.

This chain links TRBV15 with TRBJ2-7; D perhaps matches TRBD2 (5 bases). This CDR3 is built from 14 residues. The V and J ends lost 6 bases and 0 bases respectively, with 12 bases between them. Germline V gives CDR1 LNHNV, CDR2 YYDKDF (reference sequence). CDR3 DNA sequence: TGTGCCACCAGAGATTCCGGGATCTCCTACGAGCAGTACTTC. It is translated as CATRDSGISYEQYF.

V gene TRBV14 combines with J gene TRBJ1-2; 9 bases are shared with TRBD1. The trim removed 3 bases at V and 2 bases at J, leaving 4 bases unmatched. From germline, CDR1 is SGHDN and CDR2 FVKESK. CDR3 length: 15 amino acids. CDR3 sequence reads: CASSQPGTGNYGYTF. CDR3 sequence (DNA): TGTGCCAGCAGCCAGCCCGGGACAGGGAACTATGGCTACACCTTC.

This chain connects TRBV6-6 to TRBJ1-1; D gene ambiguous. The CDR3 covers 12 residues. The ends were cut back, 7 bases at V and 5 bases at J, with 11 bases in the middle. The germline V gene has CDR1 MNHNY and CDR2 SVGAGI (reference sequence). DNA of the CDR3: TGTGCCAGCACCACATTCAGGACTGAAGCTTTCTTT. Translated: CASTTFRTEAFF.

This clone appeared once. The chain couples TRBV15 to TRBJ1-2; 7 bases are a match to TRBD1. Per germline, CDR1 LNHNV and CDR2 YYDKDF (reference sequence). V was pared by 3 bases and J by 2 bases, with 6 bases of the junction left unmatched. The CDR3 covers 15 residues. This CDR3 is CATSSPQQGNYGYTF. The DNA for the CDR3 is TGTGCCACCAGCAGTCCCCAACAGGGGAACTATGGCTACACCTTC.

The chain combines TRBV11-2 with TRBJ1-3; TRBD1 is a possible D gene (6 bases). Germline V lookup: CDR1 SGHAT, CDR2 FQNNGV. With 2 bases removed from V and 2 bases from J, the gap between germline ends came to 10 bases. CDR3 length equals 15 residues. As DNA, the CDR3 is TGTGCCAGCAGCTTACCAGGGGTCACTGGAAACACCATATATTTT. Its protein product is CASSLPGVTGNTIYF.

This chain uses TRBV28 with TRBJ1-6; the D is unclear. V was trimmed by 6 bases and J by 8 bases, leaving 11 bases between them. Germline values: CDR1 MDHEN, CDR2 SYDVKM. The CDR3 runs 13 residues. In DNA, the CDR3 is TGTGCCAGCAGCCCCCTCGGGGATTCACCCCTCCACTTT. Protein product: CASSPLGDSPLHF.

J is TRBJ1-4 and V is TRBV5-6; D gene unclear. The germline V gene has CDR1 SGHDT and CDR2 YYEEEE. V was clipped by 3 bases and J by 0 bases, with 6 bases between them. CDR3 length equals 14 residues. The CDR3 nucleotides are TGTGCCAGCAGCTCCAGTACAACTAATGAAAAACTGTTTTTT. As protein: CASSSSTTNEKLFF.

The chain employs TRBV6-6 and TRBJ2-7; TRBD1 aligns across 7 bases. With V trimmed by 5 bases and J by 0 bases, 1 base remained unmatched. The CDR3 length is 13 residues. The V gene's germline CDR1 is MNHNY and CDR2 SVGAGI (reference sequence). The CDR3 bases are TGTGCCAGCAGTAGACAGGGCTCCTACGAGCAGTACTTC. Amino acids: CASSRQGSYEQYF.

V and J are TRBV5-4 and TRBJ2-2, with 9 bases fitting TRBD1. From germline, CDR1 is SGHNT and CDR2 YYREEE (reference sequence). J lost 7 bases, V lost 2 bases, and 9 bases had no gene match. This CDR3 spans 16 amino acids. CDR3 region: CASSFGTGRKGGELFF. In nucleotides, the CDR3 is TGTGCCAGCAGCTTTGGGACAGGGAGGAAAGGCGGGGAGCTGTTTTTT.

The CDR3 loop is CASKMGGQPQHF. The CDR3 bases are TGTGCCAGCAAGATGGGAGGTCAGCCCCAGCATTTT. V is TRBV6-1 and J is TRBJ1-5; D uncertain. This CDR3 comprises 12 residues. The V gene's germline CDR1 is MNHNS and CDR2 SASEGT. V lost 7 bases to trimming and J lost 6 bases, with 10 bases between them.

The chain joins TRBV19 to TRBJ2-6; 7 nucleotides agree with TRBD1. The V and J ends lost 6 bases and 2 bases, in that order; junction bases with no gene match: 4. Germline CDR1 reads LNHDA; CDR2 reads SQIVND (reference sequence). This CDR3 contains 15 residues. In nucleotides, the CDR3 is TGTGCCAGTAGCAGTACAGGGGCTGGGGCCAACGTCCTGACTTTC. It encodes CASSSTGAGANVLTF.

The chain joins TRBV29-1 to TRBJ2-5, with TRBD1 matching over 8 bases. This CDR3 spans 13 amino acids. Germline CDR1 and CDR2: SQVTM and ANQGSEA. J lost 1 base, V lost 6 bases, and 4 bases had no gene match. CDR3 sequence: CSVFTGGQETQYF. The CDR3 DNA sequence: TGCAGCGTCTTTACAGGGGGCCAAGAGACCCAGTACTTC.

The chain joins TRBV18 to TRBJ2-5; D remains ambiguous. Germline CDR1 and CDR2: KGHSH and LQKENI. CDR3 length: 16 amino acids. V dropped 0 bases and J dropped 2 bases, with 13 bases sitting between them. The CDR3 DNA follows: TGTGCCAGCTCACCACCCTTAGATGCTCGGCAAGAGACCCAGTACTTC. It is translated as CASSPPLDARQETQYF.